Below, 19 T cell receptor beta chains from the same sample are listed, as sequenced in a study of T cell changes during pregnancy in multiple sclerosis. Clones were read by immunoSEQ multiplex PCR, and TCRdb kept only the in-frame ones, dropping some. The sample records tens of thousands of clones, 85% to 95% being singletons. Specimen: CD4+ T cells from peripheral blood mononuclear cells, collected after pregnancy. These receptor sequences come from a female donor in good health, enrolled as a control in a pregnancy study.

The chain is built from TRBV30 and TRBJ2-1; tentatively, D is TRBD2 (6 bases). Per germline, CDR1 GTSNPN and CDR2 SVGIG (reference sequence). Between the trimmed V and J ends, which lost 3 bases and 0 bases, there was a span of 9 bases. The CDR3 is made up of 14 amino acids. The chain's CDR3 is CAWRRESSYNEQFF. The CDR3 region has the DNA TGTGCCTGGAGACGGGAGAGCTCCTACAATGAGCAGTTCTTC.

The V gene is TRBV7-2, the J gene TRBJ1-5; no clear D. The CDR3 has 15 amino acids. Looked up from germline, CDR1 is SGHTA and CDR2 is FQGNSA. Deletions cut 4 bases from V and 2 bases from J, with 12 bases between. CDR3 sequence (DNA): TGTGCCAGCAGCTCACTACCATGGGGCAATCAGCCCCAGCATTTT. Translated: CASSSLPWGNQPQHF.

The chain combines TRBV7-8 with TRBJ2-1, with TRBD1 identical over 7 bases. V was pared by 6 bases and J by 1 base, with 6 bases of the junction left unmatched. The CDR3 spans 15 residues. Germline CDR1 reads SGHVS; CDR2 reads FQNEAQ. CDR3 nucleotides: TGTGCCAGCAGGGTAACAGGGGATTCCTACAATGAGCAGTTCTTC. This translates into CASRVTGDSYNEQFF.

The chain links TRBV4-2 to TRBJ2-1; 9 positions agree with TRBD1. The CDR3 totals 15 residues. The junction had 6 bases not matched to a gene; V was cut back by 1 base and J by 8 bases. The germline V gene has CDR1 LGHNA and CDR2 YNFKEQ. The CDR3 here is CASSQVGTGKDEQFF. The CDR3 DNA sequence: TGTGCCAGCAGCCAAGTCGGGACAGGGAAGGATGAGCAGTTCTTC.

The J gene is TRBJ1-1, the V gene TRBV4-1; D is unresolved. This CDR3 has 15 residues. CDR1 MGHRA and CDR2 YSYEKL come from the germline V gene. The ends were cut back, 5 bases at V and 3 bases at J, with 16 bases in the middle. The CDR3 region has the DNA TGCGCCAGCAGCGTCGGGAAATACTCCCACACTGAAGCTTTCTTT. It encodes CASSVGKYSHTEAFF.

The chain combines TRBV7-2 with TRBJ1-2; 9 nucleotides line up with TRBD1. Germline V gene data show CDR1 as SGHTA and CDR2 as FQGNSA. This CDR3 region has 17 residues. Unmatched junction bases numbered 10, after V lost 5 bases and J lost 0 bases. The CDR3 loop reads CASSQLDGTGTNYGYTF. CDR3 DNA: TGTGCCAGCAGCCAGTTGGACGGGACAGGGACTAACTATGGCTACACCTTC.

The CDR3: CASSPDRVGDGELFF. The CDR3 DNA reads TGCGCCAGCAGCCCGGACAGGGTGGGTGACGGGGAGCTGTTTTTT. The rearrangement joins TRBV23-1 to TRBJ2-2, with 8 positions matching TRBD1. TRBV23-1 is assigned to the ORF class and has an uncertain function. V dropped 6 bases and J dropped 7; count of bases not matched to a gene: 10. The CDR3 totals 15 residues.

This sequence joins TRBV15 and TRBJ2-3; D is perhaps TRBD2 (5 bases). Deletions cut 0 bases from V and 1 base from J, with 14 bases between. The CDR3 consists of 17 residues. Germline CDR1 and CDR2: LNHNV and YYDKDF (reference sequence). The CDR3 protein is CATSRDLGRGGTDTQYF. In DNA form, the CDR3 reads TGTGCCACCAGCAGAGACCTTGGACGGGGTGGCACAGATACGCAGTATTTT.

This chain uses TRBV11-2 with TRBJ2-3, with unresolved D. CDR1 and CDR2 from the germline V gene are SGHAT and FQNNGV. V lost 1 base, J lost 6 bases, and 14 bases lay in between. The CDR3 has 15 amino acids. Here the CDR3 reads CASSLAAGPTDTQYF. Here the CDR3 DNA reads TGTGCCAGCAGCTTAGCCGCAGGCCCTACGGATACGCAGTATTTT.

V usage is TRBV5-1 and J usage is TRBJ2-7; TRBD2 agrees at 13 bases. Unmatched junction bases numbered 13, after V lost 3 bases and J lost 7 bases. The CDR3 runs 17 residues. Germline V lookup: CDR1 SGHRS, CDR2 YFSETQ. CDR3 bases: TGCGCCAGCAGCTGGACTAGCGGGGGTCTCGTACGGTTGGAGCAGTACTTC. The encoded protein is CASSWTSGGLVRLEQYF.

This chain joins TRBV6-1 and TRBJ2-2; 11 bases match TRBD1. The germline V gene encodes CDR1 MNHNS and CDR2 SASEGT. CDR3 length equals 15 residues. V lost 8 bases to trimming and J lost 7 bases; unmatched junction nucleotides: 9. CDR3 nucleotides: TGTGCCAGCGAATCCGGGACAGGGGGTAGCGGGGAGCTGTTTTTT. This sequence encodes CASESGTGGSGELFF.

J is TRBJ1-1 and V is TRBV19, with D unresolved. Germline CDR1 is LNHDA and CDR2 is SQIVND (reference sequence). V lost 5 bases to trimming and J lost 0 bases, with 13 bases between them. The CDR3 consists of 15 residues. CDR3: CASSLTWTVNTEAFF. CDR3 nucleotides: TGTGCCAGTAGTCTAACGTGGACTGTGAACACTGAAGCTTTCTTT.

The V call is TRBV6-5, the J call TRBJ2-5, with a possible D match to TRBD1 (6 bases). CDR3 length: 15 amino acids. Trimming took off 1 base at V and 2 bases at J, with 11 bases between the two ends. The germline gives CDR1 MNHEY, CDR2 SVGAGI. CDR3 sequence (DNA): TGTGCCAGCAGTTACTACGGACAGTCTCAAGAGACCCAGTACTTC. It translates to CASSYYGQSQETQYF.

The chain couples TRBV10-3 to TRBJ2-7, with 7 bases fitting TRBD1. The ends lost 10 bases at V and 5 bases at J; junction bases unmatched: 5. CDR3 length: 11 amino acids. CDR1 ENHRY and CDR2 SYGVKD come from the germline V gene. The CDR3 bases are TGTGCCACCAATACAGGGGACGAGCAGTACTTC. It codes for CATNTGDEQYF.

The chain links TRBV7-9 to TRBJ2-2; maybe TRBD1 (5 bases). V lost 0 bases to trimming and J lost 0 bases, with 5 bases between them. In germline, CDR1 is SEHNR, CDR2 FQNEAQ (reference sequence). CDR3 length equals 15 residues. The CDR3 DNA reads TGTGCCAGCAGCTTAGCAGGGGCGAACACCGGGGAGCTGTTTTTT. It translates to CASSLAGANTGELFF. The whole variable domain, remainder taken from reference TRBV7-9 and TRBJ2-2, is DTGVSQNPRHKITKRGQNVTFRCDPISEHNRLYWYRQTLGQGPEFLTYFQNEAQLEKSRLLSDRFSAERPKGSFSTLEIQRTEQGDSAMYLCASSLAGANTGELFFGEGSRLTVL.

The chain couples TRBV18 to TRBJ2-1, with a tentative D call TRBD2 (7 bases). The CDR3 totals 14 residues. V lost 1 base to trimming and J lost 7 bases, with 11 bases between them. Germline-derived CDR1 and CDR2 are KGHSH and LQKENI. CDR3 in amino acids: CASSPQGGPNEQFF. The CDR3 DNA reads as TGTGCCAGCTCACCACAGGGGGGGCCAAATGAGCAGTTCTTC.

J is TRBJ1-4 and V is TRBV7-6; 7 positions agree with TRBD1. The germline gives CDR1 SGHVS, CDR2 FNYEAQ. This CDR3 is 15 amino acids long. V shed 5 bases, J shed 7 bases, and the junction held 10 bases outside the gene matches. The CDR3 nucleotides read TGTGCCAGCAGCCCCAGCACAGGGGTTTCTGAAAAACTGTTTTTT. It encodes CASSPSTGVSEKLFF.

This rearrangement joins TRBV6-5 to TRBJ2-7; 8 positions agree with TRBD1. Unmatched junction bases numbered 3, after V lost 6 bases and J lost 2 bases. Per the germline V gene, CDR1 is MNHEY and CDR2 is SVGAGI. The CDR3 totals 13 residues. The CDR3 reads CASRGTGTYEQYF. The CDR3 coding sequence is TGTGCCAGCAGAGGGACAGGAACCTACGAGCAGTACTTC.

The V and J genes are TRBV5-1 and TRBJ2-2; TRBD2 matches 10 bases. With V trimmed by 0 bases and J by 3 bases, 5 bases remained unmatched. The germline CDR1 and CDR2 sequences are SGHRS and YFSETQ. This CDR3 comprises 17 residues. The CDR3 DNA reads TGCGCCAGCAGCTTGGCGGCTAGCGGGGGACACACCGGGGAGCTGTTTTTT. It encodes CASSLAASGGHTGELFF.